Listed below are T cell receptor beta chains from one sample, sequenced in a study of cytomegalovirus exposure and HLA in healthy donors. The data were produced by immunoSEQ multiplex PCR, yet TCRdb's version contains in-frame clones alone and is incomplete. The table shows 150,000 or so clones, with approximately 80% occurring only once. Sequencing was carried out using PBMCs. These receptors came from a man aged 25 to 40 in good health and CMV-seropositive. Each CDR3 is given with its conserved first and last residue. The D gene is left open where the match is weak. Size values are once, few and many counts, or a class for expanded clones, and some rows have none.

size	V	D	J	DNA	CDR3
few	TRBV11-2	TRBD1	TRBJ2-7	TGTGCCAGCAGCTTAGAATTCGGGACAGGCAACACCTACGAGCAGTACTTC	CASSLEFGTGNTYEQYF
once	TRBV6-4	TRBD1	TRBJ2-1	TGTGCCAGCAGAAGGGACAGTAGCTCCTACAATGAGCAGTTCTTC	CASRRDSSSYNEQFF
-	TRBV19	-	TRBJ2-5	TGTGCCAGTAGTACTGGGGCCGAGACCCAGTACTTC	CASSTGAETQYF
-	TRBV29-1	TRBD1	TRBJ2-7	TGCAGCGTAATAAGGCAGGGGGCTTACGAGCAGTACTTC	CSVIRQGAYEQYF
-	TRBV11-3	-	TRBJ2-7	TGTGCCAGCAGCCAGTCCCGGGACAAGTGCTCCTACGAGCAGTACTTC	CASSQSRDKCSYEQYF
-	TRBV20-1	-	TRBJ1-5	TGCAGTGCTACGTGTCAGCCCCAGCATTTT	CSATCQPQHF
-	TRBV5-8	-	TRBJ1-3	TGTGCCAGCAGCTTTTTAACTGGAAACACCATATATTTT	CASSFLTGNTIYF
-	TRBV29-1	-	TRBJ1-2	TGCAGCGTGGACGCGGGACGGTCCTATGGCTACACCTTC	CSVDAGRSYGYTF
-	TRBV28	-	TRBJ2-7	TGTGCCAGCACTGTCGGGGGTTCCTACGAGCAGTACTTC	CASTVGGSYEQYF
-	TRBV11-3	-	TRBJ2-5	TGTGCCAGCAGCTTCGGCCGGGGTGAGACCCAGTACTTC	CASSFGRGETQYF
-	TRBV5-8	TRBD2	TRBJ2-1	TGTGCCAGCAGCGAAATGACTAGCGGGCTATCCTACAATGAGCAGTTCTTC	CASSEMTSGLSYNEQFF
-	TRBV5-5	-	TRBJ2-2	TGTGCCAGCAGCCACCAACAGATTAGAAACACCGGGGAGCTGTTTTTT	CASSHQQIRNTGELFF
-	TRBV25-1	-	TRBJ2-1	TGTGCCAGCAGTGTACGGGGGAGCCGCAATGAGCAGTTCTTC	CASSVRGSRNEQFF
-	TRBV19	TRBD2	TRBJ2-1	TGTGCCAGTAGGATAGCGGGAGGGCCAAACAATGAGCAGTTCTTC	CASRIAGGPNNEQFF
-	TRBV6-5	TRBD1	TRBJ1-4	TGTGCCAGCAGCCCTCGGGACAGGGGAAATGAAAAACTGTTTTTT	CASSPRDRGNEKLFF
-	TRBV18	TRBD1	TRBJ1-5	TGTGCCAGCTCATCCCGGGACAGGGGTATGTGGCCCCAGCATTTT	CASSSRDRGMWPQHF
few	TRBV28	TRBD1	TRBJ1-5	TGTGCCAGCACCCCACGTGACAGGGAGAATCAGCCCCAGCATTTT	CASTPRDRENQPQHF
-	TRBV28	TRBD1	TRBJ2-1	TGTGCCAGCAGCCGGGACAGGGTTTACAATGAGCAGTTCTTC	CASSRDRVYNEQFF
-	TRBV2	TRBD2	TRBJ2-1	TGTGCCAGCAATGTGCTAGCGGGAGGGGTTGAGCAGTTCTTC	CASNVLAGGVEQFF
-	TRBV5-4	-	TRBJ2-7	TGTGCCAGCAGCCCGCGGACGGACTCGGGCTACGAGCAGTACTTC	CASSPRTDSGYEQYF
-	TRBV11-3	TRBD2	TRBJ2-5	TGTGCCAGCAGCCCAGGACTAGCGGGAACAGAGACCCAGTACTTC	CASSPGLAGTETQYF
-	TRBV5-4	TRBD2	TRBJ2-1	TGTGCCAGCAGCTTGAAGGGACTAGCGGGAGGGGGCAGTATCGATGAGCAGTTCTTC	CASSLKGLAGGGSIDEQFF
once	TRBV30	-	TRBJ1-5	TGTGCCTGGACGTTGACAGTAAGCAATCAGCCCCAGCATTTT	CAWTLTVSNQPQHF
-	TRBV9	-	TRBJ2-5	TGTGCCAGCAGCGTAGGACGGCGGAGGGTACAAGAGACCCAGTACTTC	CASSVGRRRVQETQYF
-	TRBV2	-	TRBJ1-3	TGTGCCAGCAGTTCCGCAGGCCGAAACACCATATATTTT	CASSSAGRNTIYF
few	TRBV18	-	TRBJ2-5	TGTGCCAGCTCACCGGGCAGTCAAGAGACCCAGTACTTC	CASSPGSQETQYF
-	TRBV27	TRBD2	TRBJ2-1	TGTGCCAGCAGTGTTAGCGGGAGAGGGAACAATGAGCAGTTCTTC	CASSVSGRGNNEQFF
once	TRBV11-2	-	TRBJ2-1	TGTGCCAGCAGCCCGGGTCTGAAGCGGCCATCAAGTGAGCAGTTCTTC	CASSPGLKRPSSEQFF
-	TRBV28	TRBD2	TRBJ2-3	TGTGCCAGCAGTTTAGGGGGTAGCGGGACAGATACGCAGTATTTT	CASSLGGSGTDTQYF
-	TRBV20-1	-	TRBJ2-7	TGCAGTGCTCGCGGGGCCTACGAGCAGTACTTC	CSARGAYEQYF
-	TRBV5-4	-	TRBJ1-2	TGTGCCAGCAGCTCTCCCGTACAGGGATGGTATGGCTACACCTTC	CASSSPVQGWYGYTF
-	TRBV28	-	TRBJ1-1	TGTGCCAGCACCCCCGGGGGAGTCAACACTGAAGCTTTCTTT	CASTPGGVNTEAFF
-	TRBV6-5	-	TRBJ2-5	TGTGCCAGCAGTTACACTTACCGGGACACTCAAGAGACCCAGTACTTC	CASSYTYRDTQETQYF
-	TRBV2	-	TRBJ1-6	TGTGCCAGCAGTCCAGGTTCTGATGGGTCACCCCTCCACTTT	CASSPGSDGSPLHF
-	TRBV4-1	-	TRBJ2-3	TGCGCCAGCAGCCCGTACACCGTGGGCACAGATACGCAGTATTTT	CASSPYTVGTDTQYF
-	TRBV11-3	-	TRBJ2-2	TGTGCCAGCAGCTTTACGGGAGCCCTCACCGGGGAGCTGTTTTTT	CASSFTGALTGELFF
-	TRBV9	-	TRBJ1-2	TGTGCCAGCAACACACAAGGGGGAAACTATGGCTACACCTTC	CASNTQGGNYGYTF
-	TRBV5-8	-	TRBJ2-7	TGTGCCAGCAGCAGAGCCTACGAGCAGTACTTC	CASSRAYEQYF
-	TRBV5-1	TRBD2	TRBJ2-3	TGCGCCAGCAGCTTGGGATCTAGCGGGAGGGCCGCAGATACGCAGTATTTT	CASSLGSSGRAADTQYF
-	TRBV4-1	-	TRBJ1-4	TGCGCCAGCAGCCAAGAAGCCGCGGCTACGTATGAAAAACTGTTTTTT	CASSQEAAATYEKLFF